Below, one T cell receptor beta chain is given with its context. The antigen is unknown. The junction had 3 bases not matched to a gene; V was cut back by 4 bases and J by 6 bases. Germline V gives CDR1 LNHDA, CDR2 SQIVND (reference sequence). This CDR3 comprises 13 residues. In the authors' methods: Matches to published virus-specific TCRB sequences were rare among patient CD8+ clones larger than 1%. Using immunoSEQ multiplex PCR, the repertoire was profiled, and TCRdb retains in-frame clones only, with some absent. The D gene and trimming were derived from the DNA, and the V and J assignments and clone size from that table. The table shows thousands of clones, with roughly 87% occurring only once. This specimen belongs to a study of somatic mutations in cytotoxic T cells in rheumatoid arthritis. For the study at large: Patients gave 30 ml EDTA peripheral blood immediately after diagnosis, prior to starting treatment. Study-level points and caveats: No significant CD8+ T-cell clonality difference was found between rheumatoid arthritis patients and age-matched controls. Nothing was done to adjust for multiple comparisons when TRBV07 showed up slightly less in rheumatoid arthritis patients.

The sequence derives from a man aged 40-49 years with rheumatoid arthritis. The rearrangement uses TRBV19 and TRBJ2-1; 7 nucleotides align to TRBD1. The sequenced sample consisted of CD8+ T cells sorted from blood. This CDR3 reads CASSTGTVNEQFF. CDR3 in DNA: TGTGCCAGTAGTACAGGGACAGTCAATGAGCAGTTCTTC.